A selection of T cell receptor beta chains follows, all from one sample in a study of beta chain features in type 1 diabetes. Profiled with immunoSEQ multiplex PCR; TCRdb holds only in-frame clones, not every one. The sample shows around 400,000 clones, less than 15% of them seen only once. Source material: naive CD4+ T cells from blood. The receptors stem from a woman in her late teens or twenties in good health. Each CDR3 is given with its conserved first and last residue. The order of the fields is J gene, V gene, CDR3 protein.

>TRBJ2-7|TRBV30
CAWSVPGRGTYEQYF
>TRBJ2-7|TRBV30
CAWSVQSGLYEQYF
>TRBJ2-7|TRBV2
CASSEDLAGTYEQYF
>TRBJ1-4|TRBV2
CASSEALMSNTF
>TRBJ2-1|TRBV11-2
CASSFGGGEYNEQFF
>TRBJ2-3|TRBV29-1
CSVTGTSGRASLADTQYF
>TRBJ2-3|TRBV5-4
CASRAVLADTQYF
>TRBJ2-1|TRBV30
CAWSKGQGDEQFF
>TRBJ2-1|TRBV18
CASSPDRVEQFF
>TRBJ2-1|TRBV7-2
CASSLNSGKEYEQFF
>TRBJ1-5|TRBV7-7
CASSVCRVDQPQHF
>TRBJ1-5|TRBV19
CASRRGTGNQPQHF
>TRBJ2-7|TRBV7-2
CASSFGGRDSYEQYF
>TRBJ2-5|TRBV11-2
CASSLVGLAEETQYF
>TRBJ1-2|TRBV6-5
CASSLTGNQGYTF